These 28 T cell receptor beta chains were sequenced from one sample in a study of blood T cell repertoires in COVID-19. Repertoires were generated with immunoSEQ multiplex PCR, while TCRdb's copy carries only in-frame clones and drops some. This repertoire shows approximately 170,000 clones, over 85% found once; its top ten account for approximately 2%. Sequencing used peripheral blood. All receptors come from a woman aged 60 to 75 with COVID-19, enrolled during active disease.

The chain employs TRBV19 and TRBJ2-3; 10 bases are shared with TRBD2. V dropped 7 bases and J dropped 6; count of bases not matched to a gene: 13. Germline V lookup: CDR1 LNHDA, CDR2 SQIVND (reference sequence). The CDR3 extends over 16 amino acids. CDR3 bases: TGTGCCAGTACATTATCCCTAGCGGGGGTTCGGGATACGCAGTATTTT. Amino acids: CASTLSLAGVRDTQYF. The entire variable domain, with the rest obtained from reference TRBV19 and TRBJ2-3, is as follows: DGGITQSPKYLFRKEGQNVTLSCEQNLNHDAMYWYRQDPGQGLRLIYYSQIVNDFQKGDIAEGYSVSREKKESFPLTVTSAQKNPTAFYLCASTLSLAGVRDTQYFGPGTRLTVL.

The chain has TRBV11-3 and TRBJ2-3, with 8 bases matching TRBD2. The germline gives CDR1 SGHNT, CDR2 YENEEA. Trimming took 3 bases from V and 2 from J; bases not matched to a gene: 4. This CDR3 is 15 amino acids long. CDR3 in DNA: TGTGCCAGCAGCTTCGCGGGGGGATCCACAGATACGCAGTATTTT. Encoded protein: CASSFAGGSTDTQYF.

The chain links TRBV5-4 to TRBJ2-7; the match to TRBD1 covers 7 bases. CDR1 and CDR2 from the germline V gene are SGHNT and YYREEE (reference sequence). The V segment lost 2 bases and the J segment 0 bases; nucleotides outside the gene matches: 5. There are 15 residues in the CDR3. CDR3 residues: CASSFFRGSSYEQYF. CDR3 DNA sequence: TGTGCCAGCAGCTTCTTCAGGGGGAGCTCCTACGAGCAGTACTTC.

This chain links TRBV6-2 or TRBV6-3 with TRBJ2-5; 9 nucleotides align to TRBD2. The length of the CDR3 is 15 residues. With V trimmed by 2 bases and J by 5 bases, 6 bases remained unmatched. Germline V gives CDR1 MNHEY, CDR2 SVGEGT. The CDR3: CASSYEAGGRETQYF. The CDR3 DNA sequence: TGTGCCAGCAGTTACGAGGCGGGGGGGCGTGAGACCCAGTACTTC.

The chain recombines TRBV5-6 with TRBJ2-7; D remains ambiguous. This CDR3 is 12 amino acids long. Trimming left V 3 bases short and J 3 bases short, with 7 bases between. Germline V lookup: CDR1 SGHDT, CDR2 YYEEEE. The CDR3 loop reads CASSSSYYEQYF. The CDR3 DNA is TGTGCCAGCAGCTCTTCCTACTACGAGCAGTACTTC. Full variable domain (remainder filled in from reference TRBV5-6 and TRBJ2-7): DAGVTQSPTHLIKTRGQQVTLRCSPKSGHDTVSWYQQALGQGPQFIFQYYEEEERQRGNFPDRFSGHQFPNYSSELNVNALLLGDSALYLCASSSSYYEQYFGPGTRLTVT.

CDR3 coding DNA: TGTGCCAGCAGCACCGGGACTAGCGGGCTTTACACCTACAATGAGCAGTTCTTC. Amino acids: CASSTGTSGLYTYNEQFF. The chain uses TRBV27 and TRBJ2-1; 12 bases agree with TRBD2. This CDR3 spans 18 amino acids. Trimming at V came to 6 bases and at J to 2 bases, leaving 11 bases not matched to a gene. Germline CDR1 and CDR2: MNHEY and SMNVEV (reference sequence).

The chain is built from TRBV5-1 and TRBJ1-2; TRBD1 agrees at 8 bases. V was pared by 0 bases and J by 1 base, with 11 bases of the junction left unmatched. Germline loops: CDR1 SGHRS, CDR2 YFSETQ. This CDR3 has 18 residues. The DNA for the CDR3 is TGCGCCAGCAGCTTGGAAGGGCAGGGGGCTTCGTATAACTATGGCTACACCTTC. This sequence encodes CASSLEGQGASYNYGYTF.

This chain uses TRBV7-3 with TRBJ2-2; possible D gene TRBD1, 5 bases. The CDR3 extends over 16 amino acids. Trimming cost V 2 bases and J 5 bases, with 15 bases left between them. Germline loops: CDR1 SGHTA, CDR2 FQGTGA. DNA for the CDR3: TGTGCCAGCAGCTTATTTCCGTCCAGGGCGACCGGGGAGCTGTTTTTT. Translating gives CASSLFPSRATGELFF.

The rearrangement uses TRBV11-1 and TRBJ1-1; 10 bases line up with TRBD1. Trimming removed 7 bases from V and 1 base from J; junction bases left unmatched: 9. The CDR3 sequence is 16 residues long. Germline V CDR1 and CDR2: SGHAT, FQDESV (reference sequence). CDR3 sequence: CASITVGDRGNTEAFF. CDR3 nucleotides: TGTGCCAGCATCACGGTCGGGGACAGGGGGAACACTGAAGCTTTCTTT.

About this clone: This sample also contains other DNA sequences that code for the same CDR3. The chain employs TRBV18 and TRBJ2-7; TRBD1 matches 8 bases. This CDR3 is built from 15 residues. CDR1 is KGHSH, CDR2 LQKENI, per germline. V shed 3 bases, J shed 0 bases, and the junction held 4 bases outside the gene matches. CDR3 sequence reads: CASSPGTGGSYEQYF. DNA for the CDR3: TGTGCCAGCTCACCTGGGACAGGAGGCTCCTACGAGCAGTACTTC.

This chain links TRBV4-2 with TRBJ2-5; 11 bases are shared with TRBD2. Germline V lookup: CDR1 LGHNA, CDR2 YNFKEQ. The CDR3 is 17 amino acids. Trimming at V came to 4 bases and at J to 1 base, leaving 8 bases not matched to a gene. CDR3 sequence reads: CASSRELAGVAQETQYF. The DNA for the CDR3 is TGTGCCAGCAGCCGGGAACTAGCGGGGGTGGCCCAAGAGACCCAGTACTTC.

The chain combines TRBV4-2 with TRBJ1-2; D is perhaps TRBD1 (6 bases). This CDR3 has 15 amino acids. V dropped 3 bases and J dropped 3 bases, with 14 bases sitting between them. CDR1 LGHNA and CDR2 YNFKEQ come from the germline V gene. CDR3 region: CASSQKQGDDYGYTF. The CDR3 nucleotides are TGTGCCAGCAGCCAGAAACAGGGAGATGACTATGGCTACACCTTC.

The chain couples TRBV5-4 to TRBJ1-1; no firm D call. This CDR3 is built from 12 residues. Germline CDR1 and CDR2: SGHNT and YYREEE (reference sequence). V was trimmed by 5 bases and J by 1 base, leaving 6 bases between them. DNA for the CDR3: TGTGCCAGCAGTCGGAGGAACACTGAAGCTTTCTTT. It translates to CASSRRNTEAFF.

The rearrangement links TRBV4-3 to TRBJ2-1; 12 nucleotides line up with TRBD2. Trimming took 4 bases from V and 6 from J; bases not matched to a gene: 7. Germline values: CDR1 LGHNA, CDR2 YSLEER. The CDR3 length is 16 residues. The CDR3 DNA follows: TGCGCCAGCAGCCCTGGACTAGCGGGGACATCCAATGAGCAGTTCTTC. As protein: CASSPGLAGTSNEQFF.

The chain couples TRBV7-9 to TRBJ1-5, with D tentatively TRBD1 (6 bases). V was clipped by 1 base and J by 1 base, with 11 bases between them. Germline lookup yields CDR1 SEHNR and CDR2 FQNEAQ (reference sequence). The CDR3 spans 16 residues. CDR3 in amino acids: CASSLGLGASNQPQHF. The CDR3 region has the DNA TGTGCCAGCAGCTTAGGGTTGGGGGCGAGCAATCAGCCCCAGCATTTT.

The CDR3 sequence is CASSTLLSGAYNEQFF. DNA of the CDR3: TGTGCCAGTAGTACCCTACTTAGCGGGGCGTACAATGAGCAGTTCTTC. The chain joins TRBV19 to TRBJ2-1; TRBD2 matches at 8 bases. Germline V gene sequence: CDR1 LNHDA, CDR2 SQIVND (reference sequence). Trimming took 4 bases from V and 4 from J; bases not matched to a gene: 9. The CDR3 contains 16 residues.

The CDR3 coding sequence is TGTGCCAGCAGCTTAGTTCCGACTCGGGGTCAAGAGACCCAGTACTTC. Its translation: CASSLVPTRGQETQYF. The V call is TRBV11-1, the J call TRBJ2-5, with D possibly being TRBD2 (5 bases). The CDR3 covers 16 residues. In germline, CDR1 is SGHAT, CDR2 FQDESV (reference sequence). The V end was cut by 1 base, the J end by 2 bases, with 14 bases between.

The CDR3 here is CASSFKVGGGASDTQYF. The CDR3 nucleotides are TGCGCCAGCAGCTTCAAGGTTGGCGGGGGGGCTTCAGATACGCAGTATTTT. J is TRBJ2-3 and V is TRBV5-1, with 9 bases lining up with TRBD2. The CDR3 runs 17 residues. Germline-derived CDR1 and CDR2 are SGHRS and YFSETQ. With V trimmed by 2 bases and J by 4 bases, 11 bases remained unmatched.

This chain joins TRBV9 and TRBJ1-3; no clear D gene. The CDR3 loop spans 16 amino acids. CDR1 is SGDLS, CDR2 YYNGEE, per germline. The V gene lost 0 bases and the J gene lost 0 bases, with 10 bases spanning the gap. CDR3 region: CASSVGAADSGNTIYF. The CDR3, as DNA: TGTGCCAGCAGCGTAGGTGCGGCCGACTCTGGAAACACCATATATTTT.

The chain joins TRBV19 to TRBJ2-2; D gene ambiguous. Trimming took off 5 bases at V and 3 bases at J, with 4 bases between the two ends. This CDR3 has 12 amino acids. Per the germline V gene, CDR1 is LNHDA and CDR2 is SQIVND (reference sequence). DNA for the CDR3: TGTGCCAGTAGTTCCTACACCGGGGAGCTGTTTTTT. Amino acid sequence: CASSSYTGELFF.

J is TRBJ1-1 and V is TRBV24-1; maybe TRBD1 (5 bases). The V and J ends lost 6 bases and 1 base respectively, with 8 bases between them. The CDR3 has 13 residues. CDR1 KGHDR and CDR2 SFDVKD come from the germline V gene. The CDR3 nucleotides read TGTGCCACCAGTCAGGGCCCGAACACTGAAGCTTTCTTT. It encodes CATSQGPNTEAFF.

This clone occurred once. The chain carries TRBV7-2 and TRBJ1-5, with 10 positions matching TRBD1. Germline values: CDR1 SGHTA, CDR2 FQGNSA. CDR3 length: 15 amino acids. The junction had 4 bases not matched to a gene; V was cut back by 5 bases and J by 3 bases. CDR3 sequence reads: CASSPGTGVNQPQHF. As DNA, the CDR3 is TGTGCCAGCAGCCCGGGGACAGGGGTCAATCAGCCCCAGCATTTT.

DNA for the CDR3: TGTGCCAGCAGTTACTTTGTTGGGGCGAACACTGAAGCTTTCTTT. Translation: CASSYFVGANTEAFF. The V and J genes are TRBV6-6 and TRBJ1-1; weak D call: TRBD1 (5 bases). The CDR3 has 15 residues. The V gene lost 1 base and the J gene lost 1 base, with 10 bases spanning the gap. CDR1 is MNHNY and CDR2 is SVGAGI in the germline V gene (reference sequence).

The V and J genes are TRBV19 and TRBJ1-6; 10 nucleotides match TRBD1. V was clipped by 8 bases and J by 7 bases; unmatched bases: 5. The CDR3 extends over 14 amino acids. Germline CDR1 LNHDA, CDR2 SQIVND (reference sequence). The CDR3 nucleotides read TGTGCCAGTGCCATGACAGGGGGCAATTCACCCCTCCACTTT. Encoded protein: CASAMTGGNSPLHF.

This sequence joins TRBV7-9 and TRBJ2-7, with 10 bases lining up with TRBD1. Germline V gene sequence: CDR1 SEHNR, CDR2 FQNEAQ (reference sequence). J gave up 4 bases and V 1 base, and 13 bases lay outside the gene matches. The CDR3 is 18 residues long. CDR3 coding DNA: TGTGCCAGCAGCTTAGTTCGGGGACAGGGGCTACGGGGTTACGAGCAGTACTTC. This gives the protein CASSLVRGQGLRGYEQYF.

The rearrangement links TRBV7-2 to TRBJ2-6; D perhaps matches TRBD2 (6 bases). Germline V gives CDR1 SGHTA, CDR2 FQGNSA. Trimming removed 1 base at V and 2 bases at J, with 9 bases between. This CDR3 has 16 residues. The CDR3: CASSLVGGAGANVLTF. DNA for the CDR3: TGTGCCAGCAGCTTAGTGGGGGGTGCTGGGGCCAACGTCCTGACTTTC.

The chain uses TRBV9 and TRBJ1-4; tentative D call: TRBD1 (6 bases). The CDR3 runs to 17 residues. Germline CDR1 and CDR2: SGDLS and YYNGEE. Trimming shortened V by 3 bases and J by 4 bases, and 19 bases separated the two germline ends. The chain's CDR3 is CASSGIYPGQVNEKLFF. In DNA, the CDR3 is TGTGCCAGCAGCGGTATCTACCCGGGACAAGTTAATGAAAAACTGTTTTTT.

The count of this clone is one. The J gene is TRBJ1-3, the V gene TRBV10-3, with 12 bases identical to TRBD1. This CDR3 is built from 14 residues. Germline assignment: CDR1 ENHRY and CDR2 SYGVKD. The ends lost 7 bases at V and 7 bases at J; junction bases unmatched: 5. The chain's CDR3 is CAINPGTGGNTIYF. In nucleotides, the CDR3 is TGTGCCATCAATCCCGGGACAGGGGGCAACACCATATATTTT.